The following is a T cell receptor beta chain sequence with its context. Ten or more counts support this clonotype. It has no known antigen specificity. One base away there is no much larger clone; base qualities are not given. In the ophthalmopathy patients, disease was moderately to severely active, with a Clinical Activity Score of 3 or more, a NOSPECS grade of 4 or more, and a duration of less than 3 months. The study excluded patients with uncontrolled infections, other autoimmune diseases, pregnancy or lactation. Diagnoses were established on the basis of clinical symptoms, serum thyroxine and TRAb, thyroid ultrasound, and orbital computed tomography. PBMCs were separated from 7.5 to 10 ml of fresh peripheral blood using Ficoll-Paque density gradient centrifugation. Trizol reagent was used to extract total RNA, and RNA quality was then checked on an Agilent 2100 Bioanalyzer. The TCR beta CDR3 regions were amplified from RNA transcripts. A first-round RT-PCR of the TCR CDR3 used the HTBI primer set with the Qiagen OneStep RT-PCR kit. Libraries were constructed in a second round of multiplex PCR, after which size selection and purification were performed. Libraries were sequenced paired-end with 100 bp reads on an Illumina HiSeq2000. Under the source paper's analysis protocol: SOAPnuke was used to process the raw data, removing reads that contained adapters or uncalled bases, had a mean Phred below 15, or lacked an exact match to the constant primer or identifier. High-quality paired reads were merged using COPE v1.2.5, and each unique nucleotide sequence was defined as a clonotype. MiTCR v1.1 was used to align the clonotypes against IMGT TRBV, TRBD and TRBJ reference segments. The analysis was restricted to V-J combinations with a frequency above 0.0001, which together covered 99.2% of the repertoires. A TCS score was defined as the ratio of F50 (clonal expansion) to E x V (chaos), with BLOSUM62-based TCRdist applied between CDR3 peptides within each V-J. Welch's t-statistics and random forest reduced around 520 V-J features to 13, which were used in a naive Bayes classifier (R e1071). TCRdb passed the public sequencing reads through fastp at Q25 and MiXCR, retaining productive beta sequences. Rows are combined by CDR3 protein, so each entry shows the most common genes and DNA. V and J calls and clone size were set by TCRdb, not the authors. For this sample there are about 640,000 distinct CDR3 sequences; 20% appear just once. Of the sample, around a third is held by the ten largest clones.

The data were taken from a study of T cells in Graves' hyperthyroidism and ophthalmopathy (dated 2019 in TCRdb). About the study as a whole: Peripheral blood was collected at initial diagnosis, before any treatment. The approximately 100 discovery patients were randomly divided into training and test sets at a 7:3 ratio. An independent validation cohort of about 19 hyperthyroidism patients and 17 patients who later progressed to ophthalmopathy tested prospective prediction of ophthalmopathy. To identify TCR V-J signatures that set the groups apart, the researchers used a discovery cohort of more than 95 patients, made up of around 42 with Graves' ophthalmopathy and approximately 57 with stable Graves' hyperthyroidism. The paper reports TCR Vbeta CDR3 sequencing of over 120 peripheral blood samples: approximately 43 ophthalmopathy, approximately 74 hyperthyroidism and around 17 progressor patients. After sampling, hyperthyroidism patients received methimazole starting at 30 mg daily, and ophthalmopathy patients received high-dose intravenous methylprednisolone. In about 6 Graves' hyperthyroidism patients, the study also compared T-cell repertoires from thyroid tissue with T-cell repertoires from blood. Results the study describes overall, beyond this receptor: No statistical method was used to fix the sample size in advance, and group allocation was not hidden from the investigators. In validation, the model predicted progression to ophthalmopathy a median of 6.5 months before onset, with over 60% sensitivity and nearly 75% specificity. Most expanded thyroid clonotypes (frequency above 0.001) were also detected in blood, a finding suggesting that blood repertoires may reflect thyroid immune responses. In cross-validation, a model built on a 13 V-J signature told ophthalmopathy apart from stable hyperthyroidism with under 90% sensitivity and approximately 81% specificity, and in testing the same model reached 80%/75%.

Cut back by 3 bases and 7 bases, the V and J ends lie 13 bases apart. According to the germline V gene (reference sequence), CDR1 reads LGHDT and CDR2 reads YNNKEL. Counted from cysteine to phenylalanine, this CDR3 has 14 amino acids. Just CDR3 DNA is preserved here, 42 bases in frame from base 1. This clonotype was sampled from a young man with Graves' ophthalmopathy. Sequencing used blood. The rearrangement combines TRBV3-1 with TRBJ2-1; the D gene is possibly TRBD1 or TRBD2, with 5 bases matching each. The CDR3: CASSQGRAENEQFF. The DNA reads as follows: TGTGCCAGCAGCCAGGGGCGAGCGGAAAATGAGCAGTTCTTC.